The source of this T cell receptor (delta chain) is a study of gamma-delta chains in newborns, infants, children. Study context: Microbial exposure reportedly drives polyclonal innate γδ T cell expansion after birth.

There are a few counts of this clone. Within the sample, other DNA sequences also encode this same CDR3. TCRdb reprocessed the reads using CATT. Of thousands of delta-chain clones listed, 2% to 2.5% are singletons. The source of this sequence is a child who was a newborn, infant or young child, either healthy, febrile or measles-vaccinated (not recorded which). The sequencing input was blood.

The CDR3 DNA follows: TGTGCCTGTGACAAAGCACTAGGGGATACGTCCTGGGACACCCGACAGATGTTTTTC. It translates to CACDKALGDTSWDTRQMFF. The V and J genes are TRDV2 and TRDJ3; 9 positions agree with TRDD3. V shed 2 bases and J 1 base; nucleotides not matched to a gene: 8. CDR3 length equals 19 residues. The germline CDR1 and CDR2 sequences are GEAIGNYY and EKD.